What follows are 10 T cell receptor beta chains derived from one specimen sequenced in a study of blood T cells in healthy people across ages. Sample-barcoded 5' priming and a J-beta primer mix drove a second PCR of 7 to 11 cycles. One entry per CDR3 protein, called by TCRdb with MiXCR from the 5' RACE reads. The sample shows 790,000 or so distinct CDR3 sequences, 46% of them seen only once. The sequencing sample was made of blood. The origin of the receptors is an elderly man in good health.

This clonotype was seen more than once but under ten times. V and J are TRBV20-1 and TRBJ2-1; 8 bases are shared with TRBD1. The CDR3 consists of 14 residues. Per the germline V gene, CDR1 is DFQATT and CDR2 is SNEGSKA (reference sequence). The V gene end was trimmed by 6 bases and the J gene end by 7 bases; junction bases not matched to a gene: 11. The CDR3 reads CSAEVVTGGNEQFF. The CDR3 region has the DNA TGCAGTGCGGAAGTGGTTACAGGGGGGAATGAGCAGTTCTTC.

As for this clonotype: The CDR3 does not close with the conserved phenylalanine or tryptophan, likely indicating a read error. The chain uses TRBV2 and TRBJ2-5; D uncertain. The assigned J gene may be wrong: the sequence end matches TRBJ2-7 better. This CDR3 contains 13 residues. Germline CDR1 and CDR2: SNHLY and FYNNEI. This CDR3 is CAGALTESYEQYS. Here the CDR3 DNA reads TGTGCCGGCGCCCTCACGGAATCATACGAGCAGTACTCC.

This chain uses TRBV28 with TRBJ2-5; 8 nucleotides agree with TRBD1. This CDR3 has 14 amino acids. Germline loops: CDR1 MDHEN, CDR2 SYDVKM. Trimming took 6 bases from V and 4 from J; bases not matched to a gene: 7. The CDR3 sequence is CASRPRTGRETQYF. CDR3 bases: TGTGCCAGCAGACCGAGGACAGGGCGAGAGACCCAGTACTTC.

The gene calls are TRBV20-1 and TRBJ2-5, with unresolved D. Per the germline V gene, CDR1 is DFQATT and CDR2 is SNEGSKA (reference sequence). Between the trimmed V and J ends, which lost 7 bases and 0 bases, there was a span of 15 bases. The CDR3 is 14 residues long. The CDR3 nucleotides are TGCAGTGTCCCTGGCAGAAATAACCAAGAGACCCAGTACTTC. It yields the protein CSVPGRNNQETQYF.

The V call is TRBV10-3, the J call TRBJ1-2; weak D call: TRBD1 (6 bases). The V end lost 6 bases, the J end lost 5 bases, and 16 bases lay between the germline ends. There are 14 residues in the CDR3. CDR1 and CDR2 (germline): ENHRY, SYGVKD. CDR3 amino acids: CAISSTQGSYGYTF. The CDR3 bases are TGTGCCATCAGCAGTACTCAGGGGTCGTATGGCTACACCTTC.

This chain uses TRBV6-1 with TRBJ2-7; D gene uncertain. The CDR3 runs 16 residues. The V end was cut by 2 bases, the J end by 3 bases, with 17 bases between. Germline V CDR1 and CDR2: MNHNS, SASEGT. The CDR3 spells CASSEFVAGGFYEQYF. The DNA of the CDR3 is TGTGCCAGCAGTGAATTTGTGGCAGGTGGATTCTACGAGCAGTACTTC.

The chain carries TRBV7-2 and TRBJ2-3, with no clear D. CDR3 size: 15 residues. Germline V gene data show CDR1 as SGHTA and CDR2 as FQGNSA. Trimming left V 1 base short and J 5 bases short, with 13 bases between. CDR3 sequence (DNA): TGTGCCAGCAGCTTAGGAGGAAGTCCGCGAGATACGCAGTATTTT. Protein sequence: CASSLGGSPRDTQYF.

This sequence joins TRBV27 and TRBJ2-1; 10 bases are a match to TRBD2. This CDR3 has 16 residues. The germline gives CDR1 MNHEY, CDR2 SMNVEV (reference sequence). V shed 7 bases and J 7 bases; nucleotides not matched to a gene: 13. CDR3 residues: CASNRDSGRAGNEQFF. CDR3 in DNA: TGTGCCAGCAATAGAGACAGCGGGAGGGCGGGGAATGAGCAGTTCTTC.

The V gene is TRBV28, the J gene TRBJ2-1, with TRBD1 identical over 10 bases. V lost 5 bases, J lost 2 bases, and 6 bases stayed unmatched. The CDR3 spans 16 residues. Germline CDR1 reads MDHEN; CDR2 reads SYDVKM. In nucleotides, the CDR3 is TGTGCCAGCAGTCCGAGGACAGGGGGGCCCTACAATGAGCAGTTCTTC. Translation gives CASSPRTGGPYNEQFF.

The chain carries TRBV12-3 or TRBV12-4 and TRBJ2-1; TRBD2 matches at 13 bases. The junction had 7 bases not matched to a gene; V was cut back by 4 bases and J by 1 base. The CDR3 consists of 18 residues. CDR3 sequence: CASSSGGTSGNSYNEQFF. DNA for the CDR3: TGTGCCAGCAGTTCGGGAGGGACTAGCGGGAATTCCTACAATGAGCAGTTCTTC.